The clone carrying this T cell receptor beta chain was observed a handful of times. Its antigen is not identified. The sample belongs to a study of T-cell memory formation after mild COVID-19. About the study: TCR clusters were mostly confined to one donor each. The study's findings and limits: Mainly in CM and EM were contracting CD4+ clones; CD8+ were in EMRA. Pre-infection memory held some responding clones, suggesting pre-existing cross-reactive T cells responded.

V shed 6 bases, J shed 1 base, and the junction held 3 bases outside the gene matches. This CDR3 is built from 14 residues. Germline-derived CDR1 and CDR2 are DFQATT and SNEGSKA (reference sequence). Using constant-segment primers, 5'RACE produced TCR alpha and TCR beta cDNA libraries carrying sample barcodes and UMIs. TCRdb re-analysed the 5' RACE reads in MiXCR, keeping a single row per CDR3 protein. The sample has roughly 200,000 distinct CDR3 sequences, approximately 20% seen once. The sequence was obtained from an adult woman who had mild COVID-19 (a few samples of this study predate the infection). Cell type and time point are not known. The sample consisted of PBMCs or a T cell subset sorted from them (not recorded which). The genes are TRBV20-1 and TRBJ1-5; 10 nucleotides line up with TRBD1. For the CDR3, the DNA is TGCAGTGCACCGGACAGGGGGAGCAATCAGCCCCAGCATTTT. This translates into CSAPDRGSNQPQHF.